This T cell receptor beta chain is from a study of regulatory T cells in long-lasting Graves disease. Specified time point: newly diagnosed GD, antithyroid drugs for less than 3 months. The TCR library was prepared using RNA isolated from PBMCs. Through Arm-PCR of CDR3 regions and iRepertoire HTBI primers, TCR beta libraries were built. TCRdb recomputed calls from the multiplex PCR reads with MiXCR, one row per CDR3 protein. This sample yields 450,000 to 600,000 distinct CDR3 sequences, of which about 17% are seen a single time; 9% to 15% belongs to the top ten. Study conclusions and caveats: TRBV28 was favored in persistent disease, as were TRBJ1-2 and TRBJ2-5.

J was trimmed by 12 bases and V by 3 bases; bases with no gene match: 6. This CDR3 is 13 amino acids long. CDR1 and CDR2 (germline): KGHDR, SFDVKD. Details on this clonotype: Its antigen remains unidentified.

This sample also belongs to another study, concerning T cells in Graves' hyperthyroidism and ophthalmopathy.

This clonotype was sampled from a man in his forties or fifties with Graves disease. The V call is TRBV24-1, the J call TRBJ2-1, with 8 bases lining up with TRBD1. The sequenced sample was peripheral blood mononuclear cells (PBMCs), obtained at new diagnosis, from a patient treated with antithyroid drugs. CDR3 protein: CATSDTLDRGQFF. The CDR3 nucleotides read TGTGCCACCAGTGATACACTTGACAGGGGGCAGTTCTTC.